These 20 T cell receptor delta chains originate from one sample sequenced in a study of γδ T cells in repeated Plasmodium falciparum infection (dated by TCRdb to the early 2020s). Preparation of the library involved multiplex PCR. Reads for this sample came from an Illumina MiSeq. Clone calls in TCRdb were regenerated from the public reads with CATT, after which identical DNA sequences shared one row. In this sample the table shows tens of thousands of delta-chain clones, around 1.6% of which occur a single time. Clones ranked in the top ten supply approximately 8.6% of the sample. For bulk TCR repertoire analysis, Vgamma9/Vdelta2+ and Vdelta2-negative gammadelta T cell populations were flow-sorted out of peripheral blood mononuclear cells. The specimen sequenced was gamma-delta T cells from blood. Receptors originate from a pool of human donors (malaria-infected and uninfected, not separated).

There are many counts of this clone. This sequence joins TRDV2 and TRDJ1; D uncertain. The V and J ends lost 0 bases and 0 bases respectively, with 28 bases between them. The CDR3 contains 21 residues. Germline CDR1 GEAIGNYY, CDR2 EKD. The CDR3 is CACDTVSFSRGHRAYTDKLIF. CDR3 sequence (DNA): TGTGCCTGTGACACCGTTTCTTTTTCAAGGGGTCACCGCGCGTACACCGATAAACTCATCTTT.

This clone was observed a few times. With a far larger clone one base away, a read error is the likely cause. The chain carries TRDV2 and TRDJ1; D is ambiguous. TCRdb supplies no J gene; here it was assigned by aligning the nucleotide sequence to germline. Germline-derived CDR1 and CDR2 are GEAIGNYY and EKD. CDR3 size: 16 residues. DNA of the CDR3: TGTGCCTGTGACACCGCCGAACGGCGGTACACTGATAAACTCATCTTT. Its translation: CACDTAERRYTDKLIF.

As concerns this clone: For this DNA, TCRdb reports the protein of a much larger clone, which diverges at residue 10, most likely from a read error; the protein presented here is translated directly from the DNA. Other DNA sequences in the sample encode the same CDR3. CDR3 amino acids: CALGERKGETRTDKLIF. Written as DNA, the CDR3 is TGTGCTCTTGGGGAAAGGAAGGGCGAGACCAGGACAGATAAACTCATCTTT. The chain links TRDV1 to TRDJ1; D is ambiguous. The V and J ends lost 2 bases and 5 bases respectively, with 21 bases between them. Germline CDR1 TSWWSYY, CDR2 QGS. This CDR3 comprises 17 residues.

Turning to this clone: With a far larger clone one base away, a read error is the likely cause. Other DNA sequences in the same sample also yield this CDR3. This sequence joins TRDV2 and TRDJ1, with D perhaps matching TRDD3 (5 bases). The CDR3 is made up of 21 amino acids. From germline, CDR1 is GEAIGNYY and CDR2 EKD. Trimming removed 1 base from V and 0 bases from J, with 29 bases in between. In nucleotides, the CDR3 is TGTGCCTGTGACACATATCGGGAAGAAGAGGACATCCGGGGGTACACCGATAAACTCATCTTT. It encodes CACDTYREEEDIRGYTDKLIF.

This clone was seen a handful of times. Only one base separates this from a far larger clonotype, so it likely reflects a read error. This same CDR3 is encoded by further DNA sequences in the sample. The rearrangement joins TRDV1 to TRDJ1, with D perhaps matching TRDD3 (6 bases). This CDR3 is built from 19 residues. Germline lookup yields CDR1 TSWWSYY and CDR2 QGS. The V end lost 5 bases, the J end lost 0 bases, and 25 bases lay between the germline ends. In DNA, the CDR3 is TGTGCTCTTGGGAAACCTTACGCCCTGGGTGATACGAACACCGATAAACTCATCTTT. Its translation: CALGKPYALGDTNTDKLIF.

Note on this clone: TCRdb pairs this DNA with a much larger clone's protein that differs at residue 10, likely a read error; the protein shown was translated from the DNA. This chain's CDR3 is CACDTLLGSSTDKLIF. The CDR3 DNA reads as TGTGCCTGTGACACCCTCCTGGGATCTAGCACCGATAAACTCATCTTT. This rearrangement joins TRDV2 to TRDJ1, with D possibly being TRDD3 (5 bases). Assignment of the J gene here rests on matching the DNA to germline, because TCRdb gives none. V lost 0 bases and J lost 1, with 14 bases in between. Germline CDR1 is GEAIGNYY and CDR2 is EKD. The CDR3 has 16 residues.

This clone was counted many times. TCRdb shows a much larger clone's protein in place of this DNA's translation, and the two differ at residue 17, likely through a read error; the protein shown is translated from the DNA. This chain joins TRDV1 and TRDJ1; TRDD3 aligns across 8 bases. Germline V lookup: CDR1 TSWWSYY, CDR2 QGS. The CDR3 has 22 amino acids. After removal of 0 bases from V and 3 bases from J, the junction contained 24 bases not matched to a gene. CDR3 protein: CALGELAFYWGLGVSNADKLIF. The CDR3 bases are TGTGCTCTTGGGGAACTAGCTTTCTACTGGGGACTGGGGGTCTCTAACGCCGATAAACTCATCTTT.

This clone showed up many times. V and J are TRDV1 and TRDJ1; 9 nucleotides line up with TRDD3. The CDR3 extends over 18 amino acids. Germline V lookup: CDR1 TSWWSYY, CDR2 QGS. V trimming: 2 bases; J trimming: 2 bases; junction bases outside the gene matches: 12. CDR3 sequence (DNA): TGTGCTCTTGGGGAAAGAGCGCGGGCTGGGGGATTAACCGATAAACTCATCTTT. It encodes CALGERARAGGLTDKLIF.

This clone came up a few times. Since a far larger clone is one base different, this is likely a read error. This same CDR3 is encoded by further DNA sequences in the sample. The chain uses TRDV3 and TRDJ1; a possible D gene is TRDD2 (5 bases). The J gene, not given by TCRdb, was assigned here from a germline match of the nucleotide sequence. The CDR3 extends over 15 amino acids. V gave up 0 bases and J gave up 2 bases, with 16 bases separating them. The germline CDR1 and CDR2 sequences are TVYSNPD and GDNSRS (reference sequence). The CDR3 DNA reads as TGTGCCTTTAGTACTGCCTACTCCCTTACCGATAAACTCATCTTT. Translated: CAFSTAYSLTDKLIF.

The table lists this clone with a few counts. Translating this DNA gives a protein that differs at residue 14 from the TCRdb one, which belongs to a much larger clone; a read error is likely, and the protein shown is this translation. The V call is TRDV2, the J call TRDJ3, with 12 bases fitting TRDD3. TCRdb lists no J gene, so it was determined here by aligning the DNA to germline. The CDR3 is 21 amino acids. Germline V lookup: CDR1 GEAIGNYY, CDR2 EKD. The DNA of the CDR3 is TGTGCCTGTGACACTGTACTGGGGGATACTCACAACTCCCGGGACACCCGACAGATGTTTTTC. This codes for CACDTVLGDTHNSRDTRQMFF.

This clone was counted a few times. The protein given by TCRdb reflects a much larger clone and differs at residue 17 from this DNA's translation, likely from a read error; the protein shown is the DNA's translation. CDR3 nucleotide sequence: TGTGCCTTCACCCACTTCCTACTCGGTTTAACGGGGGATACCTACACCAATAAACTCATCTTT. Its translation is CAFTHFLLGLTGDTYTNKLIF. V gene TRDV3 combines with J gene TRDJ1; possible D gene TRDD3, 9 bases. From germline, CDR1 is TVYSNPD and CDR2 GDNSRS (reference sequence). CDR3 length equals 21 residues.

This clone has a count of ten or more. The chain joins TRDV2 to TRDJ1, with 12 bases lining up with TRDD3. Germline assignment: CDR1 GEAIGNYY and CDR2 EKD. The CDR3 loop spans 18 amino acids. Trimming removed 4 bases from V and 1 base from J; junction bases left unmatched: 12. DNA of the CDR3: TGTGCCTGTGATCCCGTACTGGGGGATACTAGGTTCACCGATAAACTCATCTTT. Translated: CACDPVLGDTRFTDKLIF.

Only a few counts were recorded for this clone. TCRdb's entry gives the protein of a much larger clone, which mismatches this DNA's translation at residue 19, likely from a read error; the protein reported here is translated from the DNA. The chain couples TRDV1 to TRDJ1; D could derive from TRDD2 or TRDD3 (6 bases each). Matching the DNA to germline supplied the J gene, which TCRdb does not give. This CDR3 spans 22 amino acids. CDR1 and CDR2 from the germline V gene are TSWWSYY and QGS. This CDR3 reads CALGELGKGVLPGDGYTDRLIF. For the CDR3, the DNA is TGTGCTCTTGGGGAACTGGGGAAGGGCGTCCTACCTGGGGATGGGTACACCGATAGACTCATCTTT.

This clone was counted only a few times. Translating this DNA gives a protein that differs at residue 4 from the TCRdb one, which belongs to a much larger clone; a read error is likely, and the protein shown is this translation. The chain couples TRDV1 to TRDJ1, with D uncertain. In the absence of a J gene in TCRdb, the DNA was matched to germline to assign it here. The CDR3 has 19 amino acids. The germline CDR1 and CDR2 sequences are TSWWSYY and QGS. V was clipped by 8 bases and J by 0 bases, with 28 bases between them. This chain's CDR3 is CALSRPLVGTKPYTDKLIF. The CDR3 DNA follows: TGTGCTCTTAGTCGTCCCCTTGTCGGGACCAAACCTTACACCGATAAACTCATCTTT.

Worth noting for this clone: This DNA's translation differs at residue 6 from TCRdb's protein, which comes from a much larger clone; a read error is likely, and the protein shown is translated from the DNA. The chain is built from TRDV1 and TRDJ1, with a possible D match to TRDD3 (6 bases). No J segment appears in TCRdb, so it was assigned here by matching the sequence to germline. The CDR3 length is 19 residues. With 1 base removed from V and 4 bases from J, the gap between germline ends came to 25 bases. Germline loops: CDR1 TSWWSYY, CDR2 QGS. The CDR3, as DNA: TGTGCTCTTGGGGAACGGGGTCCCGGCCTACTGGGTTTAGTCGATAAACTCATCTTT. It yields the protein CALGERGPGLLGLVDKLIF.

By its share, this clone is medium-sized. The same CDR3 arises from other DNA sequences in this sample as well. The chain uses TRDV1 and TRDJ1; either TRDD2 or TRDD3 may supply D (6 bases each). Germline CDR1 TSWWSYY, CDR2 QGS. Trimming cost V 4 bases and J 2 bases, with 26 bases left between them. This CDR3 contains 19 residues. As DNA, the CDR3 is TGTGCTCTTGGGGTTTCCTGTGGGGATCCTACCTGTGGGACCGATAAACTCATCTTT. Translating it yields CALGVSCGDPTCGTDKLIF.

With regard to this clone: The protein TCRdb gives is from a much larger clone and does not agree with this DNA's translation at residue 4, likely a read error; the protein shown here comes from the DNA. The chain is built from TRDV2 and TRDJ1; 11 bases map to TRDD3. Germline CDR1 and CDR2: GEAIGNYY and EKD. This CDR3 is built from 15 residues. V lost 5 bases to trimming and J lost 7 bases; unmatched junction nucleotides: 11. The CDR3 DNA is TGTGCCTGTGGCACACTGGGGGATAATATTGGTAAACTCATCTTT. Encoded protein: CACGTLGDNIGKLIF.

This clone was counted at least ten times. This may come from a read error, since a much larger clone is one base off. This same CDR3 is encoded by further DNA sequences in the sample. This sequence joins TRDV1 and TRDJ1; TRDD3 matches at 7 bases. TCRdb records no J gene; here it was assigned by comparing the DNA to germline. The CDR3 runs to 21 residues. The V and J ends lost 2 bases and 2 bases, in that order; junction bases with no gene match: 23. Germline values: CDR1 TSWWSYY, CDR2 QGS. The CDR3 DNA reads as TGTGCTCTTGGGGAAGGGAGTTTTCCCCTGGCACCACTGGGGATTACCGATAAACTCATCTTT. This codes for CALGEGSFPLAPLGITDKLIF.

This clone was observed at least ten times. This may be a read error, as it is one base from a much larger clone. The chain is built from TRDV1 and TRDJ1, with 7 bases that match TRDD3. The CDR3 is made up of 16 amino acids. Germline V gives CDR1 TSWWSYY, CDR2 QGS. The V and J ends lost 6 bases and 0 bases, in that order; junction bases with no gene match: 10. The CDR3 here is CALGPLGVGHTDKLIF. DNA of the CDR3: TGTGCTCTTGGCCCCCTGGGGGTTGGGCACACCGATAAACTCATCTTT.

At least ten counts were recorded for this clone. The chain employs TRDV2 and TRDJ1, with D perhaps matching TRDD3 (6 bases). Germline V gives CDR1 GEAIGNYY, CDR2 EKD. The V end lost 2 bases, the J end lost 0 bases, and 15 bases lay between the germline ends. CDR3 length: 16 residues. The CDR3 spells CACDSLGTAYTDKLIF. The DNA of the CDR3 is TGTGCCTGTGACAGCCTGGGGACCGCGTACACCGATAAACTCATCTTT.